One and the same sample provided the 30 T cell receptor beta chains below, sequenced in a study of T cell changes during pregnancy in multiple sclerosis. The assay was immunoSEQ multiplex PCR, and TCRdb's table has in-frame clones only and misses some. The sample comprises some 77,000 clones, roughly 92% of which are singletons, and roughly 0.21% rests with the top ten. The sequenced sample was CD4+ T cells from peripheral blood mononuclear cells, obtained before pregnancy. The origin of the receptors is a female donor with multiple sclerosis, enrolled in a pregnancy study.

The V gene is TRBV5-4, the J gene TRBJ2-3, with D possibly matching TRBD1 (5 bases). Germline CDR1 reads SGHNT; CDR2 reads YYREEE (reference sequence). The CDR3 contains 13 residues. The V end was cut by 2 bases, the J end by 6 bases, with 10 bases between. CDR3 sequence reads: CASSLTGADTQYF. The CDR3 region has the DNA TGTGCCAGCAGCTTAACAGGCGCCGATACGCAGTATTTT.

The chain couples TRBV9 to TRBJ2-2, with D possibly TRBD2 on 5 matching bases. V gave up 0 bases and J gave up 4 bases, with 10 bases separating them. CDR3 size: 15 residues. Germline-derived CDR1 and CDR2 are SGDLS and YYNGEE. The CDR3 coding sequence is TGTGCCAGCAGCGTAGGCAGACTAACCACCGGGGAGCTGTTTTTT. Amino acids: CASSVGRLTTGELFF.

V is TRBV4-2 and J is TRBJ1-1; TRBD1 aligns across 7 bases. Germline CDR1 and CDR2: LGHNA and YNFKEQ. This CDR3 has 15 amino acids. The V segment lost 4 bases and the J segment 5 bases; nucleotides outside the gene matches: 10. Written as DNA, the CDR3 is TGTGCCAGCAGCCCATCTGACAGGGATAGGACTGAAGCTTTCTTT. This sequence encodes CASSPSDRDRTEAFF.

The CDR3 bases are TGTGCCAGTAGTCCTCGACGGGAACGGTGGGCTAACTATGGCTACACCTTC. It translates to CASSPRRERWANYGYTF. The V and J genes are TRBV19 and TRBJ1-2; D unclear. The germline V gene has CDR1 LNHDA and CDR2 SQIVND (reference sequence). The ends were cut back, 5 bases at V and 0 bases at J, with 19 bases in the middle. This CDR3 is 17 amino acids long.

The CDR3: CASANRDKALETQYF. For the CDR3, the DNA is TGCGCCAGCGCCAATCGGGACAAGGCATTAGAGACCCAGTACTTC. The gene calls are TRBV10-2 and TRBJ2-5; a weak D match, TRBD1 (6 bases). The CDR3 covers 15 residues. Trimming cost V 8 bases and J 4 bases, with 20 bases left between them. CDR1 is WSHSY, CDR2 SAAADI, per germline.

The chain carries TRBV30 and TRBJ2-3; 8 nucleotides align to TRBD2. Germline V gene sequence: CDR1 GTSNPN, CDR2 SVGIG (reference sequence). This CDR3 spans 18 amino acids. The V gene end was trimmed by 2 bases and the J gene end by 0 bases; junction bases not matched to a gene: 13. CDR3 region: CAWSLDPGGPFSTDTQYF. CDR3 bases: TGTGCCTGGAGTCTGGATCCGGGAGGGCCGTTTAGCACAGATACGCAGTATTTT. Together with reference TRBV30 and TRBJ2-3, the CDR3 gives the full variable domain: SQTIHQWPATLVQPVGSPLSLECTVEGTSNPNLYWYRQAAGRGLQLLFYSVGIGQISSEVPQNLSASRPQDRQFILSSKKLLLSDSGFYLCAWSLDPGGPFSTDTQYFGPGTRLTVL.

The CDR3 reads CASSTGGGGTDTQYF. CDR3 coding DNA: TGTGCCAGCAGTACAGGGGGTGGTGGGACAGATACGCAGTATTTT. The chain uses TRBV21-1 and TRBJ2-3; the table's D call of TRBD1 was not tested on the DNA. TRBV21-1 is a listed pseudogene. This CDR3 has 15 amino acids.

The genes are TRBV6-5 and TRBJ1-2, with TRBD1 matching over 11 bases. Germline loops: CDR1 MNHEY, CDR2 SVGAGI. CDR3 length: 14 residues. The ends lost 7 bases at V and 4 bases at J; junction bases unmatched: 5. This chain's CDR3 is CASTRTGGPYGYTF. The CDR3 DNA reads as TGTGCCAGCACTCGGACAGGGGGCCCCTATGGCTACACCTTC.

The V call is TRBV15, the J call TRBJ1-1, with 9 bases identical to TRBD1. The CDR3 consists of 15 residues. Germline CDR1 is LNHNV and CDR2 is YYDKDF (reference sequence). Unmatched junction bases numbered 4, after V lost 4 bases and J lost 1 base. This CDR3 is CATSTWTGENTEAFF. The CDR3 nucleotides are TGTGCCACCAGCACATGGACAGGGGAGAACACTGAAGCTTTCTTT.

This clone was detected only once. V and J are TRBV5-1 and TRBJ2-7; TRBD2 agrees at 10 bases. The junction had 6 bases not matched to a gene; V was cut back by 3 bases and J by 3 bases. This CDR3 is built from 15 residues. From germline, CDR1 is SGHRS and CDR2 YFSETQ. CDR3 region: CASSSSSGRGYEQYF. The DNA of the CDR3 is TGCGCCAGCAGCTCTTCAAGCGGGAGGGGCTACGAGCAGTACTTC.

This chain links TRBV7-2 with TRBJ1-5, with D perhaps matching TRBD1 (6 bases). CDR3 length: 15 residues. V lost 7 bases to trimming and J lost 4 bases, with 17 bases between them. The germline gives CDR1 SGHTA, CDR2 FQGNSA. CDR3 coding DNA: TGTGCCAGCACCCTACAGGGATTTAGTAATCAGCCCCAGCATTTT. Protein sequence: CASTLQGFSNQPQHF.

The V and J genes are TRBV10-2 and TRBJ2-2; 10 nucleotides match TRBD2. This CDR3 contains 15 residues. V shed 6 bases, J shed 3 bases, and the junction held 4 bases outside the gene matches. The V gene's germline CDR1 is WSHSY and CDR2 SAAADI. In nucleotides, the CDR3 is TGCGCCAGCAGCGTTAGCGGGGGGCACACCGGGGAGCTGTTTTTT. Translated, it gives CASSVSGGHTGELFF.

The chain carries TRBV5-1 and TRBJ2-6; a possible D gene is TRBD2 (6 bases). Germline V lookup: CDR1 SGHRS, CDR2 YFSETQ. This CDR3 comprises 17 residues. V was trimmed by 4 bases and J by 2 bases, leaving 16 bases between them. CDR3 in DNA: TGCGCCAGCAGCGGGGGGTCCGGGACCCCTGGGGCCAACGTCCTGACTTTC. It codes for CASSGGSGTPGANVLTF.

Written as DNA, the CDR3 is TGTGCCAGCAGCGCCCCCCCGGGACAGGGGAACACCGGGGAGCTGTTTTTT. Translating gives CASSAPPGQGNTGELFF. The chain links TRBV7-6 to TRBJ2-2; the match to TRBD1 covers 9 bases. The CDR3 is 17 amino acids. J gave up 1 base and V 5 bases, and 8 bases lay outside the gene matches. CDR1 SGHVS and CDR2 FNYEAQ come from the germline V gene. Full variable domain (rest looked up from reference TRBV7-6 and TRBJ2-2): GAGVSQSPRYKVTKRGQDVALRCDPISGHVSLYWYRQALGQGPEFLTYFNYEAQQDKSGLPNDRFSAERPEGSISTLTIQRTEQRDSAMYRCASSAPPGQGNTGELFFGEGSRLTVL.

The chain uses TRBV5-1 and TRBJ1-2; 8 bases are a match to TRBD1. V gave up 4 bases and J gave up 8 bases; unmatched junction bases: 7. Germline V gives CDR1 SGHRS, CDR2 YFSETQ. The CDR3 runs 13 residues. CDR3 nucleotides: TGCGCCAGCAGCCAAGACAGGGGAGACGGCTACACCTTC. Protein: CASSQDRGDGYTF.

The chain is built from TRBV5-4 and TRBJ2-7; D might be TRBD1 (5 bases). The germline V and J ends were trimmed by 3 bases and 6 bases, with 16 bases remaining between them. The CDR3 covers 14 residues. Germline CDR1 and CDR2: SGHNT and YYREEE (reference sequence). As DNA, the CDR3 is TGTGCCAGCAGCTGGAATTCCCAGGGTTCCGAGCAGTACTTC. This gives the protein CASSWNSQGSEQYF. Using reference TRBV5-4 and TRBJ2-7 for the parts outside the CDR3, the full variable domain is ETGVTQSPTHLIKTRGQQVTLRCSSQSGHNTVSWYQQALGQGPQFIFQYYREEENGRGNFPPRFSGLQFPNYSSELNVNALELDDSALYLCASSWNSQGSEQYFGPGTRLTVT.

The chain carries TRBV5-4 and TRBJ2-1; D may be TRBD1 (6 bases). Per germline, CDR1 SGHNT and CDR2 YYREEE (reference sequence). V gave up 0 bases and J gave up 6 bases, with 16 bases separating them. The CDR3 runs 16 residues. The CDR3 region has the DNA TGTGCCAGCAGCTTGGAGGGCAGGGGATTGTCCAATGAGCAGTTCTTC. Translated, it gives CASSLEGRGLSNEQFF. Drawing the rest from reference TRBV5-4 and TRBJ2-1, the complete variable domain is ETGVTQSPTHLIKTRGQQVTLRCSSQSGHNTVSWYQQALGQGPQFIFQYYREEENGRGNFPPRFSGLQFPNYSSELNVNALELDDSALYLCASSLEGRGLSNEQFFGPGTRLTVL.

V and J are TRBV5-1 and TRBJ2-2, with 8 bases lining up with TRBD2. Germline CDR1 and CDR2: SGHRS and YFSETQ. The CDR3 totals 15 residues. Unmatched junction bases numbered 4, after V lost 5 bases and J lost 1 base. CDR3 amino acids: CASRKTSVNTGELFF. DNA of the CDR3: TGCGCCAGCAGGAAGACTAGCGTGAACACCGGGGAGCTGTTTTTT.

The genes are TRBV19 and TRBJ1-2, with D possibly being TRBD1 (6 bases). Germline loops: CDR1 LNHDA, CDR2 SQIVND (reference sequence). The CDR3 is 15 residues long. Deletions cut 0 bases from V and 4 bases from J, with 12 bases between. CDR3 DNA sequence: TGTGCCAGTAGTATAGATCACCAGGGGACCTATGGCTACACCTTC. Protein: CASSIDHQGTYGYTF.

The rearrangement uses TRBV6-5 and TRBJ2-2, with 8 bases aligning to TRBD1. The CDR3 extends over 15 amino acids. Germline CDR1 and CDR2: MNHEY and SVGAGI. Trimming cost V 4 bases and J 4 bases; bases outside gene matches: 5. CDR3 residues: CASSFGQGITGELFF. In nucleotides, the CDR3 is TGTGCCAGCAGTTTCGGACAGGGAATCACCGGGGAGCTGTTTTTT.

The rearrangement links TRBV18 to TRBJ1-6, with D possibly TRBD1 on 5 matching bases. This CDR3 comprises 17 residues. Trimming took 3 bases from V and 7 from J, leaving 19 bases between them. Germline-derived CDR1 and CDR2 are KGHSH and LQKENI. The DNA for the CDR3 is TGTGCCAGCTCACCTAAGGGGAACTCGGGGGGGAATTCACCCCTCCACTTT. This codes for CASSPKGNSGGNSPLHF. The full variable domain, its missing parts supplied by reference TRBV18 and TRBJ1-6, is NAGVMQNPRHLVRRRGQEARLRCSPMKGHSHVYWYRQLPEEGLKFMVYLQKENIIDESGMPKERFSAEFPKEGPSILRIQQVVRGDSAAYFCASSPKGNSGGNSPLHFGNGTRLTVT.

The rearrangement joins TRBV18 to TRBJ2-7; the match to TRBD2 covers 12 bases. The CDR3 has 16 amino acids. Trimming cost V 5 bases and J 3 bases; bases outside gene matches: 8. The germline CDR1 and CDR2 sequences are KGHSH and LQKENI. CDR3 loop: CASSASSGGAIYEQYF. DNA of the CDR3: TGTGCCAGCTCAGCTTCTAGCGGGGGGGCCATCTACGAGCAGTACTTC.

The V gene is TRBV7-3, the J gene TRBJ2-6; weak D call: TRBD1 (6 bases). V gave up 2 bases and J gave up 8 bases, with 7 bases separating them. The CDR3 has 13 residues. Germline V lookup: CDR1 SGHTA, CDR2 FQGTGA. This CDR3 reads CASSLGQTNVLTF. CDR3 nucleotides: TGTGCCAGCAGCTTAGGACAGACCAACGTCCTGACTTTC.

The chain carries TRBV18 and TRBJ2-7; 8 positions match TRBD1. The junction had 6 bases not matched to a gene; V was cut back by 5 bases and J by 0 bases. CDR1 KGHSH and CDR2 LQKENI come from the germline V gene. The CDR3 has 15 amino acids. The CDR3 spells CASSSTDRVSYEQYF. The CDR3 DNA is TGTGCCAGCTCATCCACGGACAGGGTCTCCTACGAGCAGTACTTC.

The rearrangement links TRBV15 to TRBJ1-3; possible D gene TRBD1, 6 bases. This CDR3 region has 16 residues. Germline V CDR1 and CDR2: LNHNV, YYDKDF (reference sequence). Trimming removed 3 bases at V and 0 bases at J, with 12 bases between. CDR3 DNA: TGTGCCACCAGCAGGCTCAGGGGCAACTCTGGAAACACCATATATTTT. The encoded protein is CATSRLRGNSGNTIYF.

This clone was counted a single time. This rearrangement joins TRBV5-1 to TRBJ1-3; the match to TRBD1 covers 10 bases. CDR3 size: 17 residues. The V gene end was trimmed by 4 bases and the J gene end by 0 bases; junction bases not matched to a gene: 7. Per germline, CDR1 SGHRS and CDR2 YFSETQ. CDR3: CASSPGQGHGSGNTIYF. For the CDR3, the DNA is TGCGCCAGCAGCCCGGGACAGGGGCATGGCTCTGGAAACACCATATATTTT.

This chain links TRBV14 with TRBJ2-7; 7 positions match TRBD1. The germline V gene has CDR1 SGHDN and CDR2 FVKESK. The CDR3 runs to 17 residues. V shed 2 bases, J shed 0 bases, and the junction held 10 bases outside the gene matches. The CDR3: CASSQSQRTGGSYEQYF. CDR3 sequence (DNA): TGTGCCAGCAGCCAAAGTCAACGGACAGGAGGCTCCTACGAGCAGTACTTC.

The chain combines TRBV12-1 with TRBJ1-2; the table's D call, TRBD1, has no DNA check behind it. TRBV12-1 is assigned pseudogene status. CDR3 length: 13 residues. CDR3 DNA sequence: TGTGCCAGCGTCGCAGGGGCCAACTATGGCTACACCTTC. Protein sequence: CASVAGANYGYTF.

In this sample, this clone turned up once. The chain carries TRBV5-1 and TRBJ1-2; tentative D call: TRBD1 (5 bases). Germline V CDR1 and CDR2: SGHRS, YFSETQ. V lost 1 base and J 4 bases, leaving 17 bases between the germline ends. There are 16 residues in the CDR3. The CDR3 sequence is CASSLSTVGDGYGYTF. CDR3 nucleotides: TGCGCCAGCAGCTTGAGTACGGTAGGGGATGGCTATGGCTACACCTTC.

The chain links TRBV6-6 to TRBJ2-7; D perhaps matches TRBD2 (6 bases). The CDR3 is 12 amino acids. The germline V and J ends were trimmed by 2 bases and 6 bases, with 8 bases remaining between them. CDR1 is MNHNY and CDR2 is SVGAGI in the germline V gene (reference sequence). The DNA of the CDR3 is TGTGCCAGCAGTTACCCGGAGGGCGAGCAGTACTTC. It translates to CASSYPEGEQYF.